The clone carrying this TCR beta chain was found many times. Its antigen is currently unknown. This beta chain is a stray sequence in a library constructed for alpha chains; its clone size is not meaningful. V lost 5 bases and J 4 bases, leaving 6 bases between the germline ends. CDR3 length: 13 residues. CDR1 PRHDT and CDR2 FYEKMQ come from the germline V gene (reference sequence). Described time point: sample taken at primary tumor resection. The data were obtained in a study of spatial heterogeneity in lung cancer. Points from the study as a whole: For expanded intratumoral alpha and beta TCRs, counts tracked tumor mutation counts.

A single record per CDR3 protein comes from TCRdb applying MiXCR to the 5' RACE reads. Here the sample spans approximately 11,000 distinct CDR3 sequences, about 5.5% being singletons. The material was lung tumor tissue, obtained at surgery. The chain links TRBV13 to TRBJ1-6, with unresolved D. This TCR was recovered from a male donor with early-stage non-small cell lung cancer. The CDR3 spells CASSQRYNSPLHF. In DNA form, the CDR3 reads TGTGCCAGCAGCCAAAGATATAATTCACCCCTCCACTTT.